Listed below are T cell receptor beta chains from one sample, sequenced in a study of T cell responses to AZD1222 COVID-19 vaccine. This table comes from immunoSEQ multiplex PCR, and its TCRdb copy is limited to in-frame clones, with some not included. Among about 120,000 clones listed, 92% were seen once. The starting material was peripheral blood, obtained 28 days after the second AZD1222 dose. The receptors come from an adult who received the AZD1222 COVID-19 vaccine. CDR3s include the opening cysteine and the closing phenylalanine or tryptophan. D genes are given only for firm matches. Clone size is given for some rows only: seen once, a few or many times, or a class if the clone is expanded.

J gene: TRBJ2-7; clone size: NA; V gene: TRBV7-2; D gene: NA; CDR3 DNA: TGTGCCAGCACTCTGGCACGGCCGCCCTACGAGCAGTACTTC; CDR3 protein: CASTLARPPYEQYF
J gene: TRBJ2-2; clone size: NA; V gene: TRBV19; D gene: NA; CDR3 DNA: TGTGCCAGTAGGGGGGAGACAACGAACACCGGGGAGCTGTTTTTT; CDR3 protein: CASRGETTNTGELFF
J gene: TRBJ1-1; clone size: NA; V gene: TRBV7-9; D gene: NA; CDR3 DNA: TGTGCCAGCAACCCTTCCGCGGTCCGCGGCACTGAAGCTTTCTTT; CDR3 protein: CASNPSAVRGTEAFF
J gene: TRBJ1-3; clone size: NA; V gene: TRBV7-5; D gene: NA; CDR3 DNA: TGTGTCAGAAGCTTAGCTCCTGCAGGGCTCTCTGGAAACACCATATATTTT; CDR3 protein: CVRSLAPAGLSGNTIYF
J gene: TRBJ2-7; clone size: NA; V gene: TRBV15; D gene: TRBD1; CDR3 DNA: TGTGCCACCAGCAGGTGGGGGGGACAGGGGAGTGAAGAGCAGTACTTC; CDR3 protein: CATSRWGGQGSEEQYF
J gene: TRBJ2-5; clone size: few; V gene: TRBV9; D gene: NA; CDR3 DNA: TGTGCCAGCAGCGTGACTATGGGGCCCCAAGAGACCCAGTACTTC; CDR3 protein: CASSVTMGPQETQYF
J gene: TRBJ1-5; clone size: NA; V gene: TRBV7-2; D gene: TRBD1; CDR3 DNA: TGTGCCAGCAGTTCACCGGGACAGGGGGCCATACCCCAGCATTTT; CDR3 protein: CASSSPGQGAIPQHF
J gene: TRBJ1-3; clone size: NA; V gene: TRBV4-3; D gene: NA; CDR3 DNA: TGCGCCAGCAGCCAAGGGGACGGCGGGGCCAACACCATATATTTT; CDR3 protein: CASSQGDGGANTIYF
J gene: TRBJ1-2; clone size: NA; V gene: TRBV5-6; D gene: TRBD1; CDR3 DNA: TGTGCCAGCAACCGTGACTTCAGGGGGCTGTATGGCTACACCTTC; CDR3 protein: CASNRDFRGLYGYTF
J gene: TRBJ1-2; clone size: NA; V gene: TRBV5-6; D gene: NA; CDR3 DNA: TGTGCCAGCAGTCATTATCAGACCGCTTATGGCTACACCTTC; CDR3 protein: CASSHYQTAYGYTF
J gene: TRBJ1-1; clone size: NA; V gene: TRBV6-2/TRBV6-3; D gene: NA; CDR3 DNA: TGTGCCAGCAGTTACGAAAGGGGGAGCAGGGCTTTCTTT; CDR3 protein: CASSYERGSRAFF